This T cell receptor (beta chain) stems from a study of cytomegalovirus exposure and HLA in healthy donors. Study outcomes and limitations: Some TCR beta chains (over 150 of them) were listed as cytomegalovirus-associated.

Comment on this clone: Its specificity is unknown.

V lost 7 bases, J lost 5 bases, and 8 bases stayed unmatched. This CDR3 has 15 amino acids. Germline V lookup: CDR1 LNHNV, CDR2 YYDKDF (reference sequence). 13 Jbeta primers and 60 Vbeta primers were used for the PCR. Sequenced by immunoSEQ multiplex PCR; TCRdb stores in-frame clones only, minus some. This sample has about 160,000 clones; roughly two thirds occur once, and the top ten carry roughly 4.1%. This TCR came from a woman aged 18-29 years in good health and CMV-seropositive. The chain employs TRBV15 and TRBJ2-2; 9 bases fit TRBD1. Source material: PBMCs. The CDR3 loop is CATKPGQGGTGELFF. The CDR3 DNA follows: TGTGCCACCAAACCGGGACAGGGTGGGACCGGGGAGCTGTTTTTT.